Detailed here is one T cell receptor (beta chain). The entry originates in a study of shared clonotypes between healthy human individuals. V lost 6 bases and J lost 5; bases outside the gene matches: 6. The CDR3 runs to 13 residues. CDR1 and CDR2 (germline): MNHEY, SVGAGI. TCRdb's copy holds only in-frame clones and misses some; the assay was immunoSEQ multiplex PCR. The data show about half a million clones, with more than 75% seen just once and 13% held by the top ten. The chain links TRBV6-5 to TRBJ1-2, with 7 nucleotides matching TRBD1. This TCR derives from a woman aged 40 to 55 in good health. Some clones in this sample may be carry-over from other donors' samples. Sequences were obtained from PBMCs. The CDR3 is CASRNRGGYGYTF. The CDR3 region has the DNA TGTGCCAGCAGGAACAGGGGAGGATATGGCTACACCTTC.